The 23 T cell receptor beta chains given below trace back to one sample, sequenced in a study of control samples from healthy donors and cancer patients. TCRdb keeps only in-frame clones here, not all; method: immunoSEQ multiplex PCR. This table holds around 170,000 clones, roughly nine tenths found once. Material for sequencing was blood. Receptors were obtained from a man aged 25 to 40 in good health.

This clone was observed once. V is TRBV6-6 and J is TRBJ1-2; D remains ambiguous. The CDR3 consists of 12 residues. Germline assignment: CDR1 MNHNY and CDR2 SVGAGI (reference sequence). Deletions cut 7 bases from V and 2 bases from J, with 8 bases between. The CDR3 DNA follows: TGTGCCAGCAAGCGTTCCAACTATGGCTACACCTTC. Translation: CASKRSNYGYTF.

The chain carries TRBV2 and TRBJ1-5; D is possibly TRBD1 (6 bases). The CDR3 sequence is 14 residues long. Deletions cut 5 bases from V and 2 bases from J, with 10 bases between. Germline V lookup: CDR1 SNHLY, CDR2 FYNNEI. The CDR3 sequence: CASSLNRGNQPQHF. Here the CDR3 DNA reads TGTGCCAGCAGTCTCAACAGGGGCAATCAGCCCCAGCATTTT.

In this sample, this clone turned up once. This rearrangement joins TRBV6-5 to TRBJ2-3; 8 nucleotides align to TRBD2. The CDR3 is 14 amino acids. Germline V lookup: CDR1 MNHEY, CDR2 SVGAGI. V shed 6 bases, J shed 8 bases, and the junction held 10 bases outside the gene matches. CDR3 nucleotide sequence: TGTGCCAGCAGACCGGGACTAGGGGCAGGTACGCAGTATTTT. Translating it yields CASRPGLGAGTQYF.

Concerning this clone itself: A junction boundary mismatches the germline segment, possibly from a read error. The chain recombines TRBV5-4 with TRBJ2-2; TRBD1 agrees at 8 bases. The germline V gene encodes CDR1 SGHNT and CDR2 YYREEE (reference sequence). The CDR3 has 14 amino acids. CDR3 bases: TGTGCCAGCGGATACAGGGGGATCACCGGTGAGCTGTTTTTT. It specifies CASGYRGITGELFF.

This clone has only a few counts. The rearrangement joins TRBV19 to TRBJ1-2, with 7 bases matching TRBD1. Looked up from germline, CDR1 is LNHDA and CDR2 is SQIVND (reference sequence). The V gene end was trimmed by 7 bases and the J gene end by 5 bases; junction bases not matched to a gene: 7. This CDR3 is built from 13 residues. The CDR3 bases are TGTGCCAGTACCTCGGGCAGGGGGTATGGCTACACCTTC. Its translation is CASTSGRGYGYTF. Variable domain in full (rest from reference TRBV19 and TRBJ1-2): DGGITQSPKYLFRKEGQNVTLSCEQNLNHDAMYWYRQDPGQGLRLIYYSQIVNDFQKGDIAEGYSVSREKKESFPLTVTSAQKNPTAFYLCASTSGRGYGYTFGSGTRLTVV.

CDR3 nucleotides: TGTGCCAGCAGCGAAAGGGGGGGCACTAATGAAAAACTGTTTTTT. Translating it yields CASSERGGTNEKLFF. The chain carries TRBV7-8 and TRBJ1-4, with D possibly being TRBD1 (6 bases). Germline CDR1 reads SGHVS; CDR2 reads FQNEAQ. The CDR3 consists of 15 residues. V lost 5 bases and J 2 bases, leaving 12 bases between the germline ends.

The genes are TRBV28 and TRBJ2-1; tentatively, D is TRBD2 (5 bases). Germline lookup yields CDR1 MDHEN and CDR2 SYDVKM. V shed 1 base and J shed 6 bases, with 13 bases lying between them. The CDR3 covers 15 residues. CDR3 in DNA: TGTGCCAGCAGTTTATCTAGAGGGCTTAGCAATGAGCAGTTCTTC. It is translated as CASSLSRGLSNEQFF.

This clone was observed a few times. The chain employs TRBV30 and TRBJ2-7, with D perhaps matching TRBD2 (5 bases). The CDR3 covers 13 residues. V lost 5 bases, J lost 4 bases, and 15 bases lay in between. CDR1 is GTSNPN and CDR2 is SVGIG in the germline V gene (reference sequence). This chain's CDR3 is CAWGRGQGYEQYF. In DNA, the CDR3 is TGTGCCTGGGGCCGGGGTCAAGGGTACGAGCAGTACTTC.

This rearrangement joins TRBV29-1 to TRBJ2-2, with D unclear. V was shortened by 7 bases and J by 1 base, with 7 bases between the two germline ends. CDR3 size: 12 residues. CDR1 and CDR2 from the germline V gene are SQVTM and ANQGSEA. The CDR3 sequence: CSAWVNTGELFF. Written as DNA, the CDR3 is TGCAGCGCCTGGGTGAACACCGGGGAGCTGTTTTTT.

J is TRBJ1-1 and V is TRBV6-5; 8 nucleotides align to TRBD1. The CDR3 covers 15 residues. Germline V CDR1 and CDR2: MNHEY, SVGAGI. V dropped 6 bases and J dropped 4; count of bases not matched to a gene: 10. The CDR3 protein is CASRLQGGLTTEAFF. For the CDR3, the DNA is TGTGCCAGCAGGTTACAGGGGGGGCTAACCACTGAAGCTTTCTTT.

The gene calls are TRBV24-1 and TRBJ1-3; tentative D call: TRBD1 (5 bases). V was trimmed by 0 bases and J by 0 bases, leaving 11 bases between them. The CDR3 consists of 17 residues. The germline V gene has CDR1 KGHDR and CDR2 SFDVKD. The CDR3 is CATSDLPPGLSGNTIYF. As DNA, the CDR3 is TGTGCCACCAGTGATTTGCCTCCAGGGCTCTCTGGAAACACCATATATTTT.

The chain carries TRBV9 and TRBJ2-7, with 13 bases identical to TRBD2. Germline CDR1 and CDR2: SGDLS and YYNGEE. There are 16 residues in the CDR3. V lost 4 bases and J lost 4; bases outside the gene matches: 8. The CDR3 protein is CASSPQTSGRIYEQYF. CDR3 DNA sequence: TGTGCCAGCAGCCCGCAGACTAGCGGGAGGATTTACGAGCAGTACTTC.

In DNA form, the CDR3 reads TGTGCCAGCAGCCCCGTAGGGACAGGCAATCAGCCCCAGCATTTT. Translated, it gives CASSPVGTGNQPQHF. The rearrangement uses TRBV9 and TRBJ1-5; 7 positions agree with TRBD1. The germline V gene has CDR1 SGDLS and CDR2 YYNGEE. The J segment lost 2 bases and the V segment lost 4 bases, leaving 6 bases of the junction unmatched. CDR3 length: 15 amino acids.

The V and J genes are TRBV6-2 or TRBV6-3 and TRBJ2-1; D unclear. From germline, CDR1 is MNHEY and CDR2 SVGEGT. The CDR3 length is 15 residues. The V and J ends lost 5 bases and 3 bases respectively, with 14 bases between them. The CDR3 reads CASSAGWGLYNEQFF. The CDR3 coding sequence is TGTGCCAGCAGTGCCGGGTGGGGTCTCTACAATGAGCAGTTCTTC.

The chain combines TRBV5-1 with TRBJ1-3, with TRBD1 matching 7 bases. CDR3 length: 19 amino acids. Germline lookup yields CDR1 SGHRS and CDR2 YFSETQ. Trimming removed 0 bases from V and 4 bases from J; junction bases left unmatched: 16. The CDR3 loop is CASSLGLRGRSTAGNTIYF. The CDR3, as DNA: TGCGCCAGCAGCTTGGGCCTAAGGGGGCGGTCAACAGCGGGAAACACCATATATTTT.

Written as DNA, the CDR3 is TGTGCCAGCAGCTCCCCGGACAGGGGGGTCCCCTATAGCAATCAGCCCCAGCATTTT. As protein: CASSSPDRGVPYSNQPQHF. The gene calls are TRBV7-3 and TRBJ1-5; 10 bases are a match to TRBD1. This CDR3 is 19 amino acids long. V dropped 4 bases and J dropped 0; count of bases not matched to a gene: 12. Germline assignment: CDR1 SGHTA and CDR2 FQGTGA. The entire variable domain, with the rest obtained from reference TRBV7-3 and TRBJ1-5, is as follows: GAGVSQTPSNKVTEKGKYVELRCDPISGHTALYWYRQSLGQGPEFLIYFQGTGAADDSGLPNDRFFAVRPEGSVSTLKIQRTERGDSAVYLCASSSPDRGVPYSNQPQHFGDGTRLSIL.

The chain couples TRBV7-9 to TRBJ2-2, with TRBD1 matching over 8 bases. V shed 3 bases, J shed 1 base, and the junction held 1 base outside the gene matches. The CDR3 covers 15 residues. The germline V gene has CDR1 SEHNR and CDR2 FQNEAQ (reference sequence). CDR3 nucleotide sequence: TGTGCCAGCAGCTTTGGGACAGGGAACACCGGGGAGCTGTTTTTT. Translating gives CASSFGTGNTGELFF.

The chain uses TRBV28 and TRBJ1-6; 8 bases are shared with TRBD1. The CDR3 is 15 amino acids. J lost 6 bases, V lost 3 bases, and 4 bases had no gene match. CDR1 MDHEN and CDR2 SYDVKM come from the germline V gene. This CDR3 is CASSFSDRGNSPLHF. Written as DNA, the CDR3 is TGTGCCAGCAGTTTTTCCGACAGGGGTAATTCACCCCTCCACTTT. The whole variable domain, filled in from reference TRBV28 and TRBJ1-6, reads DVKVTQSSRYLVKRTGEKVFLECVQDMDHENMFWYRQDPGLGLRLIYFSYDVKMKEKGDIPEGYSVSREKKERFSLILESASTNQTSMYLCASSFSDRGNSPLHFGNGTRLTVT.

V gene TRBV4-1 combines with J gene TRBJ2-1, with 10 bases fitting TRBD1. The V gene end was trimmed by 5 bases and the J gene end by 6 bases; junction bases not matched to a gene: 1. CDR3 length equals 13 residues. Germline values: CDR1 MGHRA, CDR2 YSYEKL. The CDR3 DNA is TGCGCCAGCAGCTGGGACAGGGGCAATGAGCAGTTCTTC. Protein product: CASSWDRGNEQFF.

The chain uses TRBV7-9 and TRBJ1-1; D is ambiguous. The CDR3 is made up of 16 amino acids. The V end lost 3 bases, the J end lost 1 base, and 15 bases lay between the germline ends. Germline-derived CDR1 and CDR2 are SEHNR and FQNEAQ (reference sequence). CDR3 sequence (DNA): TGTGCCAGCAGCTTGCCTCCGCAGGTCACGAACACTGAAGCTTTCTTT. Protein sequence: CASSLPPQVTNTEAFF.

This chain connects TRBV4-2 to TRBJ1-1, with no clear D. This CDR3 region has 14 residues. Deletions cut 3 bases from V and 4 bases from J, with 12 bases between. CDR1 and CDR2 (germline): LGHNA, YNFKEQ. The CDR3 is CASSQVMSSTEAFF. As DNA, the CDR3 is TGTGCCAGCAGCCAGGTCATGTCGAGCACTGAAGCTTTCTTT.

The CDR3 here is CASSPTGTGGASPLHF. As DNA, the CDR3 is TGTGCCAGCAGCCCTACGGGGACAGGGGGCGCTTCACCCCTCCACTTT. The gene calls are TRBV5-4 and TRBJ1-6, with 12 bases fitting TRBD1. V was pared by 4 bases and J by 9 bases, with 8 bases of the junction left unmatched. There are 16 residues in the CDR3. CDR1 and CDR2 (germline): SGHNT, YYREEE (reference sequence).

The rearrangement links TRBV28 to TRBJ1-2; 9 nucleotides line up with TRBD1. V was pared by 9 bases and J by 0 bases, with 8 bases of the junction left unmatched. CDR3 length: 15 residues. CDR1 and CDR2 (germline): MDHEN, SYDVKM. CDR3 sequence: CASRTGEPTNYGYTF. CDR3 in DNA: TGTGCCAGTCGGACAGGGGAGCCTACTAACTATGGCTACACCTTC.